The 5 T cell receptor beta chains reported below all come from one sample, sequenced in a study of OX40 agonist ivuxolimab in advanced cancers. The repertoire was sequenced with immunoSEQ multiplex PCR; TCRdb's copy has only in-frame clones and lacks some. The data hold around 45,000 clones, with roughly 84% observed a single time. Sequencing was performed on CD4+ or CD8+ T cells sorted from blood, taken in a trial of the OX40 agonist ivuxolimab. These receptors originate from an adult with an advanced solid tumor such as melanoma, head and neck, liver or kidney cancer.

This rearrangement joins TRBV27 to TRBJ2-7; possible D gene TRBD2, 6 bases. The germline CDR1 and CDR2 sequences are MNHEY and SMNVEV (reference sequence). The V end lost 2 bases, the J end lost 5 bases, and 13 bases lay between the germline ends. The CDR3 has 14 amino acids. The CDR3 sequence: CASSLRGSRDEQYF. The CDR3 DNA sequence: TGTGCCAGCAGTTTACGGGGGTCCCGGGACGAGCAGTACTTC.

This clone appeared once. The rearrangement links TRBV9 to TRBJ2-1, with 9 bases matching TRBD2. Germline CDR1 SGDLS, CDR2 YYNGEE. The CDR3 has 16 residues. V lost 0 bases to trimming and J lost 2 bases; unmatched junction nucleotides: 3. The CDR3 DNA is TGTGCCAGCAGCGTAGCGGGGACTAGCACCTACAATGAGCAGTTCTTC. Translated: CASSVAGTSTYNEQFF.

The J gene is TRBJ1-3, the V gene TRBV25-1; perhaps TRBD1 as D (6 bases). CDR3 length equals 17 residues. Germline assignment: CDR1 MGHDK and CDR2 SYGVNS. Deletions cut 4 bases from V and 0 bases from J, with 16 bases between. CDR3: CASSAAGTPRSGNTIYF. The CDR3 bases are TGTGCCAGCAGTGCCGCCGGGACACCCCGCTCTGGAAACACCATATATTTT. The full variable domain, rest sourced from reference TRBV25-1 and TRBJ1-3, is EADIYQTPRYLVIGTGKKITLECSQTMGHDKMYWYQQDPGMELHLIHYSYGVNSTEKGDLSSESTVSRIRTEHFPLTLESARPSHTSQYLCASSAAGTPRSGNTIYFGEGSWLTVV.

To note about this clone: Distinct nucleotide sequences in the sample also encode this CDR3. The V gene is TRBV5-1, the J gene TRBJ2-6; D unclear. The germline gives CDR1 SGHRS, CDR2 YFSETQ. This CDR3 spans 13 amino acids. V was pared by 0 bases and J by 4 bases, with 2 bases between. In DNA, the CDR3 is TGCGCCAGCAGCTTGGCGGGGGCCAACGTCCTGACTTTC. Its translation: CASSLAGANVLTF.

The CDR3 nucleotides read TGCGCCAGCAGCCAAGGGACAGAGTACAATGAGCAGTTCTTC. Encoded protein: CASSQGTEYNEQFF. V and J are TRBV4-1 and TRBJ2-1, with D perhaps matching TRBD1 (6 bases). V was cut by 1 base and J by 4 bases, with 8 bases left in between. The CDR3 is 14 amino acids. CDR1 is MGHRA and CDR2 is YSYEKL in the germline V gene.